Reported below is one T cell receptor (beta chain). Antigen specificity is unknown. The record originates from a study of T-cell memory formation after mild COVID-19. The germline V gene encodes CDR1 LGHNA and CDR2 YNFKEQ. Trimming left V 4 bases short and J 0 bases short, with 22 bases between. CDR3 length: 18 amino acids. TCRdb reanalysed the 5' RACE reads using MiXCR and keeps one entry per CDR3 protein. The table lists hundreds of thousands of distinct CDR3 sequences, 20% of them singletons. Whole-study results and caveats: CD4+ contracting clones were mainly CM and EM; CD8+ ones, EMRA.

The sequence came from an adult woman who had mild COVID-19 (a few samples of this study predate the infection). Cell type and time point are not known. The rearrangement links TRBV4-2 to TRBJ2-7; the D gene is possibly TRBD2 (5 bases). Material: PBMCs or a T cell subset sorted from them (not recorded which). CDR3 in amino acids: CASSPPINAGKSSYEQYF. The CDR3 nucleotides read TGTGCCAGCAGCCCCCCCATTAATGCGGGTAAAAGCTCCTACGAGCAGTACTTC.